A selection of T cell receptor beta chains follows, all from one sample in a study of blood T cell repertoires in COVID-19. Sequencing was performed with immunoSEQ multiplex PCR; in TCRdb, only in-frame clones are kept and a portion is missing. The table lists almost 80,000 clones, about four fifths of them singletons. The source material was peripheral blood. Receptors were obtained from a woman between 70 and 85 years old with acute or convalescent COVID-19. CDR3s include the opening cysteine and the closing phenylalanine or tryptophan. D genes are given only for firm matches. Only part of the rows carry a size: once, few, many, or a class if the clone is expanded.

cdr3_nt: TGCGCCAGCAGCACTACAGGGGGCTCTCAGCCCCAGCATTTT
cdr3_aa: CASSTTGGSQPQHF
j_call: TRBJ1-5
d_call: TRBD1
clone_size: .
v_call: TRBV10-2

cdr3_nt: TGTGCCAGCAGTTCAGGTGTGGACCAAGAGACCCAGTACTTC
cdr3_aa: CASSSGVDQETQYF
j_call: TRBJ2-5
d_call: .
clone_size: few
v_call: TRBV28

cdr3_nt: TGCGCCAGCAGCTTCGCGGGAGTCGTCCACGAGCAGTACTTC
cdr3_aa: CASSFAGVVHEQYF
j_call: TRBJ2-7
d_call: TRBD2
clone_size: .
v_call: TRBV5-1

cdr3_nt: TGTGCCTGGAGTGTACTACGAGCGGGCCCCTCCTACGAGCAGTACTTC
cdr3_aa: CAWSVLRAGPSYEQYF
j_call: TRBJ2-7
d_call: .
clone_size: .
v_call: TRBV30

cdr3_nt: TGTGCCAGCATACGGGACAGGGAATTCTATGGCTACACCTTC
cdr3_aa: CASIRDREFYGYTF
j_call: TRBJ1-2
d_call: TRBD1
clone_size: .
v_call: TRBV6-5

cdr3_nt: TGTGCCATCAGTCCGACAGGGATTCCTGGGGCCAACGTCCTGACTTTC
cdr3_aa: CAISPTGIPGANVLTF
j_call: TRBJ2-6
d_call: TRBD1
clone_size: .
v_call: TRBV10-3

cdr3_nt: TGTGCCAGCAGCTTACAGGGGACTAGTCTCGACTTCTACGAGCAGTACTTC
cdr3_aa: CASSLQGTSLDFYEQYF
j_call: TRBJ2-7
d_call: TRBD2
clone_size: .
v_call: TRBV7-9

cdr3_nt: TGTGCCAGCAGCTTAGCGACAGTTCTGGCCACAGATACGCAGTATTTT
cdr3_aa: CASSLATVLATDTQYF
j_call: TRBJ2-3
d_call: .
clone_size: .
v_call: TRBV7-9

cdr3_nt: TGTGCCAGCAGCCCGGACAGAATGGGGTACCAAGAGACCCAGTACTTC
cdr3_aa: CASSPDRMGYQETQYF
j_call: TRBJ2-5
d_call: .
clone_size: .
v_call: TRBV2

cdr3_nt: TGTGCCAGCAGCCAAGACGGCGAGGGTGCCTATGGCTACACCTTC
cdr3_aa: CASSQDGEGAYGYTF
j_call: TRBJ1-2
d_call: .
clone_size: .
v_call: TRBV4-2

cdr3_nt: TGTGCCAGCAGTTTAAAGAAAGCACCTTACGAGCAGTACTTC
cdr3_aa: CASSLKKAPYEQYF
j_call: TRBJ2-7
d_call: .
clone_size: .
v_call: TRBV28

cdr3_nt: TGTGCCAGCAGCTCGGGCGGGACTAGCTCCGGAGAGACCCAGTACTTC
cdr3_aa: CASSSGGTSSGETQYF
j_call: TRBJ2-5
d_call: TRBD2
clone_size: .
v_call: TRBV7-2

cdr3_nt: TGTGCCAGCAGCTCTAGCGGGAGCATTTACAATGAGCAGTTCTTC
cdr3_aa: CASSSSGSIYNEQFF
j_call: TRBJ2-1
d_call: TRBD2
clone_size: .
v_call: TRBV7-2

cdr3_nt: TGCAGCGTCGACACCAGGACTGCCAGCTCCTACAATGAGCAGTTCTTC
cdr3_aa: CSVDTRTASSYNEQFF
j_call: TRBJ2-1
d_call: .
clone_size: .
v_call: TRBV29-1

cdr3_nt: TGTGCCAGCAGCGAGACGCGGAGTACTGAAGCTTTCTTT
cdr3_aa: CASSETRSTEAFF
j_call: TRBJ1-1
d_call: .
clone_size: .
v_call: TRBV9

cdr3_nt: TGTGCCAGTAGTACCCGGACTAGCGGGAGGTACCAAGAGACCCAGTACTTC
cdr3_aa: CASSTRTSGRYQETQYF
j_call: TRBJ2-5
d_call: TRBD2
clone_size: .
v_call: TRBV19

cdr3_nt: TGCGCCAGCAGCTTGACGCGGCTAGCGGGAGGGAGTAGACAAGAGACCCAGTACTTC
cdr3_aa: CASSLTRLAGGSRQETQYF
j_call: TRBJ2-5
d_call: TRBD2
clone_size: .
v_call: TRBV5-1

cdr3_nt: TGCGCCAGCAGCTCCGGACTAGCGGGAGCTACAGATACGCAGTATTTT
cdr3_aa: CASSSGLAGATDTQYF
j_call: TRBJ2-3
d_call: TRBD2
clone_size: .
v_call: TRBV5-1

cdr3_nt: TGTGCCAGCAGCTTAATTAGGACAGGGTTCTCCGAGCAGTACTTC
cdr3_aa: CASSLIRTGFSEQYF
j_call: TRBJ2-7
d_call: TRBD1
clone_size: few
v_call: TRBV7-8

cdr3_nt: TGTGCCATCAGTGAGTCGACAGGGTCCATCTATGGCTACACCTTC
cdr3_aa: CAISESTGSIYGYTF
j_call: TRBJ1-2
d_call: TRBD1
clone_size: .
v_call: TRBV10-3

cdr3_nt: TGTGCCAGCAGTTCCACAGGGTTCTCCTACAATGAGCAGTTCTTC
cdr3_aa: CASSSTGFSYNEQFF
j_call: TRBJ2-1
d_call: .
clone_size: .
v_call: TRBV7-9

cdr3_nt: TGCGCCAGCAGCTTCTCTAAGCTTGATTCACCCCTCCACTTT
cdr3_aa: CASSFSKLDSPLHF
j_call: TRBJ1-6
d_call: .
clone_size: .
v_call: TRBV5-1

cdr3_nt: TGTGCCACCAGCAGAGAGACTAGCTCATACTACGAGCAGTACTTC
cdr3_aa: CATSRETSSYYEQYF
j_call: TRBJ2-7
d_call: TRBD2
clone_size: .
v_call: TRBV15

cdr3_nt: TGTGCCAGCCGGGGTACTAGCGGGAGGGCCGGAGAGACCCAGTACTTC
cdr3_aa: CASRGTSGRAGETQYF
j_call: TRBJ2-5
d_call: TRBD2
clone_size: .
v_call: TRBV4-2

cdr3_nt: TGTGCCAGCAGAGACCACAGGGAGAACACTGAAGCTTTCTTT
cdr3_aa: CASRDHRENTEAFF
j_call: TRBJ1-1
d_call: .
clone_size: .
v_call: TRBV6-5

cdr3_nt: TGTGCCAGCAGTTTAGGGACAGGGGTCTCTGGGGCCAACGTCCTGACTTTC
cdr3_aa: CASSLGTGVSGANVLTF
j_call: TRBJ2-6
d_call: TRBD1
clone_size: few
v_call: TRBV6-2/TRBV6-3

cdr3_nt: TGCAGTGCTAGTGCGGTATTGAACACTGAAGCTTTCTTT
cdr3_aa: CSASAVLNTEAFF
j_call: TRBJ1-1
d_call: .
clone_size: .
v_call: TRBV20-1

cdr3_nt: TGTGCCAGCAGCAGGGCGAGGGGGTCCTACAATGAGCAGTTCTTC
cdr3_aa: CASSRARGSYNEQFF
j_call: TRBJ2-1
d_call: .
clone_size: .
v_call: TRBV11-3

cdr3_nt: TGTGCCAGCAGCTACCGTCCGACAGGGGAGGGTCAGCCCCAGCATTTT
cdr3_aa: CASSYRPTGEGQPQHF
j_call: TRBJ1-5
d_call: TRBD1
clone_size: .
v_call: TRBV5-5

cdr3_nt: TGTGCCAGTAGTATAGACGGACGGCGGAGGAATTCACCCCTCCACTTT
cdr3_aa: CASSIDGRRRNSPLHF
j_call: TRBJ1-6
d_call: .
clone_size: .
v_call: TRBV19

cdr3_nt: TGTGCCAGTAGTATGGGGAGCGGGAGGAATGTTCCCGGGGAGCTGTTTTTT
cdr3_aa: CASSMGSGRNVPGELFF
j_call: TRBJ2-2
d_call: TRBD2
clone_size: .
v_call: TRBV19

cdr3_nt: TGTGCCAGTATGGCGAACACTGAAGCTTTCTTT
cdr3_aa: CASMANTEAFF
j_call: TRBJ1-1
d_call: .
clone_size: .
v_call: TRBV19

cdr3_nt: TGTGCCAGCAGTCTTGGACAGGGCTGGGGAAACACCATATATTTT
cdr3_aa: CASSLGQGWGNTIYF
j_call: TRBJ1-3
d_call: TRBD1
clone_size: once
v_call: TRBV3-1/TRBV3-2

cdr3_nt: TGTGCCAGCAGTGAAGCAGACATCGAGCAGTACTTC
cdr3_aa: CASSEADIEQYF
j_call: TRBJ2-7
d_call: .
clone_size: .
v_call: TRBV2

cdr3_nt: TGTGCCAGCAGTCCAGACACCTCGGGGTTTAATGAGCAGTTCTTC
cdr3_aa: CASSPDTSGFNEQFF
j_call: TRBJ2-1
d_call: .
clone_size: .
v_call: TRBV6-2/TRBV6-3

cdr3_nt: TGTGCCAGCAGCTTACGTACAGGGCCTGCGAACACCGGGGAGCTGTTTTTT
cdr3_aa: CASSLRTGPANTGELFF
j_call: TRBJ2-2
d_call: .
clone_size: .
v_call: TRBV5-4

cdr3_nt: TGTGCCAGTAGTATAGGGGGTGCTAGCGGGAAGGAGACCCAGTACTTC
cdr3_aa: CASSIGGASGKETQYF
j_call: TRBJ2-5
d_call: TRBD2
clone_size: .
v_call: TRBV19

cdr3_nt: TGCGCCAGCGGGCTAGGGGAAGATACGCAGTATTTT
cdr3_aa: CASGLGEDTQYF
j_call: TRBJ2-3
d_call: .
clone_size: once
v_call: TRBV5-1

cdr3_nt: TGTGCCAGTAGGCGGAGCGGGAACTCCTACAATGAGCAGTTCTTC
cdr3_aa: CASRRSGNSYNEQFF
j_call: TRBJ2-1
d_call: TRBD2
clone_size: .
v_call: TRBV19

cdr3_nt: TGTGCCAGCAGCTTAGCGCAATCGGAGGGGGCATTTTGGAATGGCTACACCTTC
cdr3_aa: CASSLAQSEGAFWNGYTF
j_call: TRBJ1-2
d_call: TRBD1
clone_size: .
v_call: TRBV7-9

cdr3_nt: TGTGCCAGTAGTTCTAATCACAGGGGCGCTGGGCCCCAGCATTTT
cdr3_aa: CASSSNHRGAGPQHF
j_call: TRBJ1-5
d_call: TRBD1
clone_size: .
v_call: TRBV19

cdr3_nt: TGTGCCAGTAACGGCAGGGGGGCCGGGGAGCTGTTTTTT
cdr3_aa: CASNGRGAGELFF
j_call: TRBJ2-2
d_call: .
clone_size: .
v_call: TRBV19

cdr3_nt: TGCGCCAGCAGCCAAGACCTTAGGACAGGGGGTTCCAATGAGCAGTTCTTC
cdr3_aa: CASSQDLRTGGSNEQFF
j_call: TRBJ2-1
d_call: TRBD1
clone_size: .
v_call: TRBV4-1

cdr3_nt: TGTGCCACCCTCTCAAGGGGTGAAACCGGGGAGCTGTTTTTT
cdr3_aa: CATLSRGETGELFF
j_call: TRBJ2-2
d_call: .
clone_size: .
v_call: TRBV10-3

cdr3_nt: TGTGCCAGCAGCATTAGGACTGGACAGTACAATGAGCAGTTCTTC
cdr3_aa: CASSIRTGQYNEQFF
j_call: TRBJ2-1
d_call: .
clone_size: .
v_call: TRBV7-2

cdr3_nt: TGTGCCAGCAGCAAAAACGCGGGGGAGAACACTGAAGCTTTCTTT
cdr3_aa: CASSKNAGENTEAFF
j_call: TRBJ1-1
d_call: .
clone_size: few
v_call: TRBV7-2

cdr3_nt: TGCGCCAGCAGCTTTGTAGGAGGTACCTACGAGCAGTACTTC
cdr3_aa: CASSFVGGTYEQYF
j_call: TRBJ2-7
d_call: .
clone_size: few
v_call: TRBV4-1

cdr3_nt: TGTGCCAGCAGTTTGTATCGGGGTCGAGATTCACCCCTCCACTTT
cdr3_aa: CASSLYRGRDSPLHF
j_call: TRBJ1-6
d_call: .
clone_size: .
v_call: TRBV27